These 31 T cell receptor beta chains originate from one sample sequenced in a study of CD8+ T cells in alopecia areata. Sequencing templates came from extracted RNA that was reverse transcribed into cDNA. The protocol was immunoSEQ multiplex PCR, while the TCRdb copy is restricted to in-frame clones and leaves out a portion. The sample holds about 150,000 clones, roughly 65% seen once. Treatment noted: oral pan-JAK inhibitor, 5-10 mg twice daily. Sample: CD4+ T cells sorted from blood, taken at week 4, from a patient treated with tofacitinib. All receptors come from a human donor with alopecia areata.

This clone was detected a few times. The chain joins TRBV29-1 to TRBJ2-1; D unresolved. This CDR3 comprises 11 residues. The germline V gene encodes CDR1 SQVTM and CDR2 ANQGSEA. V was pared by 8 bases and J by 8 bases, with 13 bases between. CDR3 bases: TGCAGCCACGTATCTCTGGATGAGCAGTTCTTC. Its translation: CSHVSLDEQFF.

About this clone: Within the sample, other DNA sequences also encode this same CDR3. CDR3 in amino acids: CAWSVRSSTEAFF. CDR3 coding DNA: TGTGCCTGGAGTGTACGGAGCTCCACTGAAGCTTTCTTT. V is TRBV30 and J is TRBJ1-1; no clear D. Trimming took off 0 bases at V and 4 bases at J, with 9 bases between the two ends. CDR1 and CDR2 from the germline V gene are GTSNPN and SVGIG (reference sequence). The CDR3 has 13 residues.

The J gene is TRBJ2-7, the V gene TRBV19, with 10 bases identical to TRBD1. With 5 bases clipped from V and 3 bases from J, the junction kept 7 bases outside the gene matches. This CDR3 is 15 amino acids long. Germline CDR1 is LNHDA and CDR2 is SQIVND (reference sequence). CDR3 coding DNA: TGTGCCAGTAGTGTGGCCCGGACAGGGGGCTACGAGCAGTACTTC. Translating it yields CASSVARTGGYEQYF. Full variable domain (rest looked up from reference TRBV19 and TRBJ2-7): DGGITQSPKYLFRKEGQNVTLSCEQNLNHDAMYWYRQDPGQGLRLIYYSQIVNDFQKGDIAEGYSVSREKKESFPLTVTSAQKNPTAFYLCASSVARTGGYEQYFGPGTRLTVT.

The rearrangement links TRBV27 to TRBJ1-2, with 8 bases aligning to TRBD1. Looked up from germline, CDR1 is MNHEY and CDR2 is SMNVEV (reference sequence). The CDR3 has 13 amino acids. V was clipped by 5 bases and J by 8 bases; unmatched bases: 7. The CDR3 region is CASSQLQGGGYTF. In DNA, the CDR3 is TGTGCCAGCAGTCAGTTACAGGGGGGGGGCTACACCTTC.

This clone was detected a few times. The chain links TRBV2 to TRBJ1-5; 7 bases align to TRBD1. In germline, CDR1 is SNHLY, CDR2 FYNNEI. Unmatched junction bases numbered 8, after V lost 7 bases and J lost 5 bases. The CDR3 runs 14 residues. The CDR3 sequence: CASTDGQADQPQHF. CDR3 nucleotide sequence: TGTGCCAGCACCGATGGACAGGCGGATCAGCCCCAGCATTTT.

This clone was counted a few times. The chain carries TRBV7-3 and TRBJ2-1, with D perhaps TRBD2 (6 bases). This CDR3 is built from 15 residues. V was cut by 4 bases and J by 2 bases, with 12 bases left in between. Looked up from germline, CDR1 is SGHTA and CDR2 is FQGTGA. This CDR3 reads CASSSNSGAYNEQFF. In DNA, the CDR3 is TGTGCCAGCAGCTCAAATAGCGGAGCCTACAATGAGCAGTTCTTC.

The chain links TRBV5-1 to TRBJ1-1; D gene ambiguous. Trimming took 6 bases from V and 6 from J, leaving 15 bases between them. The germline gives CDR1 SGHRS, CDR2 YFSETQ. The CDR3 has 13 residues. CDR3 sequence reads: CASTTDGASEAFF. The CDR3 DNA reads as TGCGCCAGCACGACGGATGGAGCTTCTGAAGCTTTCTTT. Filled out from reference TRBV5-1 and TRBJ1-1, the complete variable domain reads KAGVTQTPRYLIKTRGQQVTLSCSPISGHRSVSWYQQTPGQGLQFLFEYFSETQRNKGNFPGRFSGRQFSNSRSEMNVSTLELGDSALYLCASTTDGASEAFFGQGTRLTVV.

The genes are TRBV30 and TRBJ2-7; 8 bases line up with TRBD1. The length of the CDR3 is 14 residues. The V segment lost 1 base and the J segment 2 bases; nucleotides outside the gene matches: 4. Germline V gene sequence: CDR1 GTSNPN, CDR2 SVGIG (reference sequence). CDR3 loop: CAWSAGTGTYEQYF. Here the CDR3 DNA reads TGTGCCTGGAGTGCCGGGACAGGCACCTACGAGCAGTACTTC. Looking up the rest from reference TRBV30 and TRBJ2-7 gives the full variable domain: SQTIHQWPATLVQPVGSPLSLECTVEGTSNPNLYWYRQAAGRGLQLLFYSVGIGQISSEVPQNLSASRPQDRQFILSSKKLLLSDSGFYLCAWSAGTGTYEQYFGPGTRLTVT.

V gene TRBV6-6 combines with J gene TRBJ1-1, with D unresolved. The CDR3 sequence is 10 residues long. V dropped 6 bases and J dropped 2 bases, with 1 base sitting between them. Germline assignment: CDR1 MNHNY and CDR2 SVGAGI (reference sequence). For the CDR3, the DNA is TGTGCCAGCAGAAACACTGAAGCTTTCTTT. It is translated as CASRNTEAFF.

J is TRBJ2-1 and V is TRBV29-1, with D perhaps being TRBD1 or TRBD2 (5 bases each). The CDR3 totals 14 residues. CDR1 and CDR2 (germline): SQVTM, ANQGSEA. CDR3 residues: CTSTGPTDYNEQFF. CDR3 nucleotides: TGCACCTCAACGGGGCCGACCGATTACAATGAGCAGTTCTTC.

This clone was seen more than once but under ten times. The same CDR3 can be traced to other DNA sequences in this sample. The chain is built from TRBV7-9 and TRBJ2-6; D ambiguous. Trimming pared 0 bases from V and 4 bases from J, leaving 1 base between. Germline values: CDR1 SEHNR, CDR2 FQNEAQ (reference sequence). CDR3 length equals 13 residues. CDR3 coding DNA: TGTGCCAGCAGCTTAGCCGGGGCCAACGTCCTGACTTTC. Translating it yields CASSLAGANVLTF.

This clone was seen only once. The chain uses TRBV30 and TRBJ1-1; TRBD1 matches at 11 bases. The germline gives CDR1 GTSNPN, CDR2 SVGIG (reference sequence). V shed 7 bases and J 1 base; nucleotides not matched to a gene: 8. The CDR3 contains 15 residues. DNA for the CDR3: TGTGCCTCCGGGACAGGGGGGATTAGGAACACTGAAGCTTTCTTT. It is translated as CASGTGGIRNTEAFF.

V gene TRBV6-6 combines with J gene TRBJ2-7, with D perhaps matching TRBD1 (6 bases). The V end was cut by 6 bases, the J end by 5 bases, with 11 bases between. Looked up from germline, CDR1 is MNHNY and CDR2 is SVGAGI (reference sequence). The length of the CDR3 is 12 residues. The CDR3 sequence is CASSLNRDEQYF. CDR3 coding DNA: TGTGCCAGCAGCCTAAACAGGGACGAGCAGTACTTC.

There are a few counts of this clone. The chain carries TRBV30 and TRBJ2-1; 8 nucleotides agree with TRBD1. The CDR3 covers 15 residues. The V gene end was trimmed by 4 bases and the J gene end by 4 bases; junction bases not matched to a gene: 9. Per germline, CDR1 GTSNPN and CDR2 SVGIG (reference sequence). In DNA, the CDR3 is TGTGCCTGGACCCCGGCAGGGGGCAGGTACAATGAGCAGTTCTTC. Its protein is CAWTPAGGRYNEQFF. The variable domain in full, completed from reference TRBV30 and TRBJ2-1, reads SQTIHQWPATLVQPVGSPLSLECTVEGTSNPNLYWYRQAAGRGLQLLFYSVGIGQISSEVPQNLSASRPQDRQFILSSKKLLLSDSGFYLCAWTPAGGRYNEQFFGPGTRLTVL.

This rearrangement joins TRBV30 to TRBJ1-4; D is perhaps TRBD1 (6 bases). Germline CDR1 is GTSNPN and CDR2 is SVGIG (reference sequence). The CDR3 is 14 residues long. The V gene lost 5 bases and the J gene lost 11 bases, with 21 bases spanning the gap. This CDR3 is CAWGSGRDIWKLFF. The CDR3 nucleotides are TGTGCCTGGGGCTCGGGACGGGACATATGGAAACTGTTTTTT.

The table lists this clone with a few counts. This sequence joins TRBV6-6 and TRBJ1-4; the D is unclear. CDR1 MNHNY and CDR2 SVGAGI come from the germline V gene (reference sequence). Deletions cut 6 bases from V and 8 bases from J, with 13 bases between. The CDR3 loop spans 13 amino acids. CDR3 nucleotides: TGTGCCAGCAGCTCCCCCGGCGAAGAAAAACTGTTTTTT. The encoded protein is CASSSPGEEKLFF.

This chain uses TRBV2 with TRBJ2-7; either TRBD1 or TRBD2 may fit D (5 bases each). Germline loops: CDR1 SNHLY, CDR2 FYNNEI. This CDR3 is 12 amino acids long. Between the trimmed V and J ends, which lost 3 bases and 3 bases, there was a span of 6 bases. CDR3 nucleotides: TGTGCCAGCAGTGATGGGGGCTACGAGCAGTACTTC. Translating gives CASSDGGYEQYF.

The chain has TRBV2 and TRBJ2-4; D may be TRBD2 (5 bases). The CDR3 runs to 12 residues. Trimming stripped 7 bases from V and 6 bases from J, with 10 bases between. Germline values: CDR1 SNHLY, CDR2 FYNNEI. The DNA of the CDR3 is TGTGCCAGCAATTTGGACTCAAACATTCAGTACTTC. It specifies CASNLDSNIQYF.

This clone was seen just once. The chain recombines TRBV7-9 with TRBJ2-7, with 7 bases that match TRBD1. This CDR3 spans 14 amino acids. Germline-derived CDR1 and CDR2 are SEHNR and FQNEAQ (reference sequence). Trimming at V came to 5 bases and at J to 2 bases, leaving 6 bases not matched to a gene. Written as DNA, the CDR3 is TGTGCCAGCAGCCCCTTCGGACAGGCCTACGAGCAGTACTTC. Its translation is CASSPFGQAYEQYF.

This clone has just a few counts. This sequence joins TRBV4-2 and TRBJ1-4; D is undetermined. The CDR3 has 16 residues. The V end lost 0 bases, the J end lost 5 bases, and 13 bases lay between the germline ends. Germline CDR1 is LGHNA and CDR2 is YNFKEQ. CDR3 sequence: CASSQDLAEGNEKLFF. The CDR3 nucleotides read TGTGCCAGCAGCCAAGATCTAGCCGAAGGGAATGAAAAACTGTTTTTT.

The chain carries TRBV29-1 and TRBJ2-7, with D perhaps TRBD1 (6 bases). Germline V lookup: CDR1 SQVTM, CDR2 ANQGSEA. This CDR3 contains 12 residues. V was cut by 3 bases and J by 5 bases, with 11 bases left in between. The CDR3: CSVDGGGHEQYF. In DNA, the CDR3 is TGCAGCGTTGACGGTGGGGGCCACGAGCAGTACTTC.

The V gene is TRBV5-6, the J gene TRBJ1-5; D is ambiguous. Trimming shortened V by 0 bases and J by 6 bases, and 7 bases separated the two germline ends. Germline V gene data show CDR1 as SGHDT and CDR2 as YYEEEE. The CDR3 consists of 13 residues. This chain's CDR3 is CASSLDSSQPQHF. DNA for the CDR3: TGTGCCAGCAGCTTGGACAGCTCTCAGCCCCAGCATTTT.

The V call is TRBV5-1, the J call TRBJ2-1, with no clear D. V lost 2 bases and J lost 2, with 14 bases in between. Germline-derived CDR1 and CDR2 are SGHRS and YFSETQ. The CDR3 sequence is 16 residues long. The chain's CDR3 is CASSLDIFGAYNEQFF. The CDR3 bases are TGCGCCAGCAGCTTAGACATCTTTGGGGCCTACAATGAGCAGTTCTTC. Based on the CDR3 plus reference TRBV5-1 and TRBJ2-1, the full variable domain is KAGVTQTPRYLIKTRGQQVTLSCSPISGHRSVSWYQQTPGQGLQFLFEYFSETQRNKGNFPGRFSGRQFSNSRSEMNVSTLELGDSALYLCASSLDIFGAYNEQFFGPGTRLTVL.

The chain combines TRBV11-2 with TRBJ2-7; D perhaps matches TRBD2 (6 bases). V was clipped by 5 bases and J by 4 bases, with 18 bases between them. Germline V gives CDR1 SGHAT, CDR2 FQNNGV. The CDR3 totals 15 residues. The CDR3 coding sequence is TGTGCCAGCAGCCCCGAGTCCCCGGGGGTATACGAGCAGTACTTC. This translates into CASSPESPGVYEQYF.

This chain joins TRBV11-1 and TRBJ2-5; 8 nucleotides line up with TRBD2. The V and J ends lost 1 base and 4 bases, in that order; junction bases with no gene match: 8. Germline V gene sequence: CDR1 SGHAT, CDR2 FQDESV (reference sequence). This CDR3 is built from 16 residues. CDR3 sequence reads: CASSLGGRGAIETQYF. CDR3 bases: TGTGCCAGCAGCTTAGGGGGGCGGGGGGCGATAGAGACCCAGTACTTC.

The chain employs TRBV4-1 and TRBJ1-1, with D perhaps TRBD1 (5 bases). The V gene lost 0 bases and the J gene lost 6 bases, with 17 bases spanning the gap. The CDR3 covers 16 residues. Germline CDR1 reads MGHRA; CDR2 reads YSYEKL. CDR3 protein: CASSQERQGFGAEAFF. For the CDR3, the DNA is TGCGCCAGCAGCCAAGAGCGTCAGGGCTTCGGGGCTGAAGCTTTCTTT.

V and J are TRBV29-1 and TRBJ2-1; TRBD2 matches 11 bases. The CDR3 is made up of 14 amino acids. The junction had 3 bases not matched to a gene; V was cut back by 5 bases and J by 3 bases. CDR1 and CDR2 from the germline V gene are SQVTM and ANQGSEA. CDR3 DNA sequence: TGCAGCGTTCCCGGGACTAGCGGCTACAATGAGCAGTTCTTC. Amino acids: CSVPGTSGYNEQFF.

This chain's CDR3 is CASTTRRSDKGEQYF. The CDR3, as DNA: TGCGCCAGCACCACAAGACGGAGTGACAAGGGGGAGCAGTACTTC. V and J are TRBV10-1 and TRBJ2-7; perhaps TRBD1 as D (5 bases). Germline CDR1 and CDR2: WNHNN and SYGVQD (reference sequence). V was clipped by 7 bases and J by 7 bases, with 23 bases between them. CDR3 size: 15 residues.

The V and J genes are TRBV5-1 and TRBJ2-7, with D unresolved. This CDR3 comprises 13 residues. The germline CDR1 and CDR2 sequences are SGHRS and YFSETQ. V was trimmed by 0 bases and J by 0 bases, leaving 4 bases between them. Here the CDR3 DNA reads TGCGCCAGCAGCTTGGGGAACTCCTACGAGCAGTACTTC. Translated: CASSLGNSYEQYF.

This clone was recorded at least ten times. V usage is TRBV5-6 and J usage is TRBJ2-2, with TRBD1 as a possible D gene (5 bases). This CDR3 has 12 residues. Germline CDR1 and CDR2: SGHDT and YYEEEE. The V and J ends lost 4 bases and 6 bases respectively, with 7 bases between them. The CDR3 spells CASSPTAGELFF. Written as DNA, the CDR3 is TGTGCCAGCAGCCCGACAGCCGGGGAGCTGTTTTTT.

This clone was counted only a few times. The rearrangement links TRBV11-2 to TRBJ2-2; D is ambiguous. The germline V gene encodes CDR1 SGHAT and CDR2 FQNNGV. The CDR3 sequence is 13 residues long. V was clipped by 1 base and J by 4 bases, with 4 bases between them. CDR3 region: CASSLGGTGELFF. CDR3 coding DNA: TGTGCCAGCAGCTTAGGGGGCACCGGGGAGCTGTTTTTT.